The 30 T cell receptor beta chains below all came from one sample that was sequenced in a study of cytomegalovirus exposure and HLA in healthy donors. PCR amplification relied on 60 Vbeta primers (plus 13 Jbeta primers). TCRdb keeps only in-frame clones here, not all; method: immunoSEQ multiplex PCR. Here the sample spans fewer than 150,000 clones, roughly four fifths being singletons. The specimen was PBMCs. These receptors all stem from a human donor in good health.

This clone turned up a few times. The gene calls are TRBV29-1 and TRBJ1-1; perhaps TRBD1 as D (5 bases). Deletions cut 2 bases from V and 4 bases from J, with 11 bases between. This CDR3 region has 13 residues. Germline CDR1 is SQVTM and CDR2 is ANQGSEA. The CDR3 region is CSVEKRRGTEAFF. The CDR3 bases are TGCAGCGTTGAAAAGAGGAGGGGCACTGAAGCTTTCTTT.

The chain couples TRBV5-1 to TRBJ2-2; D is uncertain. V lost 7 bases and J 3 bases, leaving 7 bases between the germline ends. Looked up from germline, CDR1 is SGHRS and CDR2 is YFSETQ. This CDR3 comprises 12 residues. The CDR3 protein is CASVSYTGELFF. For the CDR3, the DNA is TGCGCCAGCGTGAGTTACACCGGGGAGCTGTTTTTT. Based on the CDR3 plus reference TRBV5-1 and TRBJ2-2, the full variable domain is KAGVTQTPRYLIKTRGQQVTLSCSPISGHRSVSWYQQTPGQGLQFLFEYFSETQRNKGNFPGRFSGRQFSNSRSEMNVSTLELGDSALYLCASVSYTGELFFGEGSRLTVL.

The chain employs TRBV25-1 and TRBJ1-4; 10 bases are a match to TRBD1. The CDR3 is made up of 16 amino acids. Trimming cost V 7 bases and J 3 bases; bases outside gene matches: 8. CDR1 and CDR2 from the germline V gene are MGHDK and SYGVNS. The DNA of the CDR3 is TGTGCCAGCACCGGAAGACAGGGGGCTGCTAATGAAAAACTGTTTTTT. Its translation is CASTGRQGAANEKLFF.

Points on this clone: Its ends do not fully match the called genes, so a read error is possible. The chain links TRBV7-6 to TRBJ2-3; 10 bases are shared with TRBD1. The CDR3 is 17 amino acids. The germline V gene has CDR1 SGHVS and CDR2 FNYEAQ. CDR3 amino acids: CTSSLEPGQGYTDTQYF. The CDR3 bases are TGTACCAGCAGCTTAGAACCGGGACAGGGGTACACAGATACGCAGTATTTT.

This clone has just a few counts. The chain carries TRBV6-1 and TRBJ2-3; TRBD1 matches 9 bases. This CDR3 is built from 15 residues. CDR1 and CDR2 (germline): MNHNS, SASEGT. Trimming cost V 5 bases and J 4 bases; bases outside gene matches: 7. DNA of the CDR3: TGTGCCAGCAGTCGGACAGGGGAAAGGGCAGATACGCAGTATTTT. This gives the protein CASSRTGERADTQYF.

This rearrangement joins TRBV6-5 to TRBJ1-2; the D is unclear. Germline values: CDR1 MNHEY, CDR2 SVGAGI. CDR3 size: 13 residues. V shed 8 bases and J shed 1 base, with 11 bases lying between them. The CDR3 sequence: CASSRTSNYGYTF. DNA for the CDR3: TGTGCCAGCTCCCGAACCAGTAACTATGGCTACACCTTC.

This clone was counted only a few times. The chain couples TRBV5-1 to TRBJ2-2, with 7 bases identical to TRBD2. There are 17 residues in the CDR3. Per germline, CDR1 SGHRS and CDR2 YFSETQ. The ends lost 0 bases at V and 1 base at J; junction bases unmatched: 6. The CDR3 DNA reads as TGCGCCAGCAGCTTGGCCTGGGCTAGCGGGAACACCGGGGAGCTGTTTTTT. Translated, it gives CASSLAWASGNTGELFF.

This chain uses TRBV7-8 with TRBJ2-4, with D unresolved. CDR1 and CDR2 from the germline V gene are SGHVS and FQNEAQ. CDR3 length: 13 residues. V lost 5 bases to trimming and J lost 7 bases, with 12 bases between them. This chain's CDR3 is CASSRPSGNIQYF. The CDR3 nucleotides read TGTGCCAGCAGCCGACCCTCCGGGAACATTCAGTACTTC.

The chain links TRBV5-1 to TRBJ2-3, with 9 bases lining up with TRBD2. This CDR3 is 17 amino acids long. Germline CDR1 reads SGHRS; CDR2 reads YFSETQ. After removal of 0 bases from V and 5 bases from J, the junction contained 10 bases not matched to a gene. CDR3 nucleotide sequence: TGCGCCAGCAGCTTGGGTCTTCTAGCGGGATTAGGAGATACGCAGTATTTT. Its translation is CASSLGLLAGLGDTQYF.

This clone has just one count. Written as DNA, the CDR3 is TGCGCCAGCAGCAGCCAGGGCCTAGTCGGAGAAGAGACCCAGTACTTC. Residues: CASSSQGLVGEETQYF. The V gene is TRBV5-1, the J gene TRBJ2-5; D possibly corresponds to TRBD1 (5 bases). V lost 4 bases and J 3 bases, leaving 19 bases between the germline ends. The CDR3 covers 16 residues. The germline V gene encodes CDR1 SGHRS and CDR2 YFSETQ.

The chain is built from TRBV15 and TRBJ2-7, with TRBD1 matching over 7 bases. With V trimmed by 1 base and J by 6 bases, 3 bases remained unmatched. The germline V gene has CDR1 LNHNV and CDR2 YYDKDF (reference sequence). This CDR3 comprises 13 residues. CDR3 amino acids: CATSRGRGTEQYF. The DNA for the CDR3 is TGTGCCACCAGCAGAGGCAGGGGGACCGAGCAGTACTTC.

The CDR3 loop reads CASSPRLLPEDGYTF. The CDR3 DNA follows: TGTGCCAGCAGCCCAAGACTCCTCCCCGAGGATGGCTACACCTTC. This chain uses TRBV14 with TRBJ1-2; D is unclear. V was trimmed by 4 bases and J by 6 bases, leaving 18 bases between them. This CDR3 has 15 residues. Germline V gives CDR1 SGHDN, CDR2 FVKESK.

The chain employs TRBV15 and TRBJ1-5; D gene unclear. V lost 0 bases and J lost 6, with 12 bases in between. Germline V lookup: CDR1 LNHNV, CDR2 YYDKDF (reference sequence). The CDR3 spans 15 residues. The CDR3 DNA is TGTGCCACCAGCAGAGATCTCGAGGGTGTTCAGCCCCAGCATTTT. The encoded protein is CATSRDLEGVQPQHF.

This chain joins TRBV5-4 and TRBJ2-5, with TRBD2 identical over 9 bases. Germline-derived CDR1 and CDR2 are SGHNT and YYREEE (reference sequence). The CDR3 is made up of 14 amino acids. After removal of 4 bases from V and 5 bases from J, the junction contained 6 bases not matched to a gene. The CDR3 coding sequence is TGTGCCAGCAGCGGCGGGAGGGCCCCGGAGACCCAGTACTTC. This codes for CASSGGRAPETQYF.

The chain carries TRBV6-5 and TRBJ2-1; D gene ambiguous. Trimming left V 2 bases short and J 0 bases short, with 8 bases between. Germline V gene data show CDR1 as MNHEY and CDR2 as SVGAGI. This CDR3 is 15 amino acids long. This CDR3 is CASSYIGSSYNEQFF. The CDR3 region has the DNA TGTGCCAGCAGTTACATCGGTAGCTCCTACAATGAGCAGTTCTTC.

The V and J genes are TRBV5-6 and TRBJ2-5, with 14 bases that match TRBD2. Losses at the gene ends were 4 bases for V and 4 bases for J; bases not matched to a gene: 3. This CDR3 comprises 15 residues. In germline, CDR1 is SGHDT, CDR2 YYEEEE. In DNA form, the CDR3 reads TGTGCCAGCAGCACGGGACTAGCGGGAGTAGAGACCCAGTACTTC. This gives the protein CASSTGLAGVETQYF. The entire variable domain, with the rest obtained from reference TRBV5-6 and TRBJ2-5, is as follows: DAGVTQSPTHLIKTRGQQVTLRCSPKSGHDTVSWYQQALGQGPQFIFQYYEEEERQRGNFPDRFSGHQFPNYSSELNVNALLLGDSALYLCASSTGLAGVETQYFGPGTRLLVL.

The rearrangement joins TRBV19 to TRBJ1-5; D uncertain. V was pared by 3 bases and J by 6 bases, with 21 bases between. This CDR3 has 17 amino acids. Per the germline V gene, CDR1 is LNHDA and CDR2 is SQIVND (reference sequence). This CDR3 is CASSIKSDLPGFQPQHF. The CDR3 DNA is TGTGCCAGTAGTATCAAATCGGATCTCCCGGGGTTTCAGCCCCAGCATTTT.

This chain links TRBV6-1 with TRBJ1-4; possible D gene TRBD1, 6 bases. Germline V gene lookup returns CDR1 MNHNS and CDR2 SASEGT. The V end lost 4 bases, the J end lost 7 bases, and 16 bases lay between the germline ends. CDR3 size: 15 residues. The CDR3 nucleotides are TGTGCCAGCAGTGTCTCACAGGGAAGGGGTGAAAAACTGTTTTTT. Translation: CASSVSQGRGEKLFF.

This CDR3 is CSVSNMGLAGRDEQFF. The CDR3 coding sequence is TGCAGCGTCTCCAATATGGGACTAGCGGGGAGGGATGAGCAGTTCTTC. The chain uses TRBV29-1 and TRBJ2-1, with 13 bases matching TRBD2. Unmatched junction bases numbered 13, after V lost 6 bases and J lost 8 bases. Germline V CDR1 and CDR2: SQVTM, ANQGSEA. CDR3 length: 16 residues.

This chain links TRBV4-1 with TRBJ1-6; 9 nucleotides agree with TRBD1. The CDR3 runs to 15 residues. Germline V CDR1 and CDR2: MGHRA, YSYEKL. Trimming removed 7 bases from V and 9 bases from J; junction bases left unmatched: 10. The CDR3 here is CASNRPGQGGSPLHF. The DNA for the CDR3 is TGCGCCAGCAACCGACCGGGACAGGGAGGTTCACCCCTCCACTTT.

The DNA for the CDR3 is TGCGCCAGCAGCTTGGAGCCAGGGGCCAACGCTAACTATGGCTACACCTTC. Residues: CASSLEPGANANYGYTF. The V and J genes are TRBV5-1 and TRBJ1-2, with D perhaps TRBD1 (6 bases). This CDR3 has 17 amino acids. V was shortened by 0 bases and J by 0 bases, with 15 bases between the two germline ends. Germline V lookup: CDR1 SGHRS, CDR2 YFSETQ.

V is TRBV4-1 and J is TRBJ1-2; D might be TRBD1 (6 bases). Germline CDR1 and CDR2: MGHRA and YSYEKL. The CDR3 spans 15 residues. Trimming pared 1 base from V and 7 bases from J, leaving 16 bases between. The CDR3 nucleotides read TGCGCCAGCAGCCAAGTTGGGGGGGCGTTAGGTGGCTACACCTTC. Encoded protein: CASSQVGGALGGYTF.

V is TRBV5-5 and J is TRBJ1-5, with TRBD1 as a possible D gene (6 bases). Deletions cut 0 bases from V and 3 bases from J, with 7 bases between. This CDR3 has 14 amino acids. Germline values: CDR1 SGHKS, CDR2 YYEKEE (reference sequence). The CDR3 protein is CASSLGDNNQPQHF. The CDR3 nucleotides read TGTGCCAGCAGCTTGGGGGACAACAATCAGCCCCAGCATTTT.

The chain uses TRBV7-9 and TRBJ1-2; 7 bases agree with TRBD1. V lost 1 base and J lost 8; bases outside the gene matches: 1. The CDR3 totals 12 residues. Germline V gene sequence: CDR1 SEHNR, CDR2 FQNEAQ (reference sequence). The CDR3 protein is CASSLEGGGYTF. The CDR3 bases are TGTGCCAGCAGCTTAGAAGGGGGCGGCTACACCTTC.

The CDR3 protein is CASSLIGRDTEAFF. In DNA, the CDR3 is TGTGCCAGCAGCTTAATCGGGCGGGACACTGAAGCTTTCTTT. The rearrangement uses TRBV7-3 and TRBJ1-1; D gene ambiguous. Germline-derived CDR1 and CDR2 are SGHTA and FQGTGA. Between the trimmed V and J ends, which lost 1 base and 3 bases, there was a span of 9 bases. The CDR3 length is 14 residues.

The rearrangement links TRBV5-4 to TRBJ2-7, with D maybe TRBD1 (6 bases). The CDR3 runs to 14 residues. CDR1 is SGHNT and CDR2 is YYREEE in the germline V gene (reference sequence). V gave up 4 bases and J gave up 1 base, with 12 bases separating them. The CDR3 reads CASSRGTRSYEQYF. The CDR3 region has the DNA TGTGCCAGCAGCAGGGGGACGCGGTCCTACGAGCAGTACTTC.

The CDR3: CASSSGTYEQYF. CDR3 DNA: TGTGCCAGCAGTAGCGGAACTTACGAGCAGTACTTC. The chain has TRBV5-4 and TRBJ2-7, with a weak D call TRBD2 (6 bases). Trimming pared 5 bases from V and 4 bases from J, leaving 10 bases between. Germline V CDR1 and CDR2: SGHNT, YYREEE (reference sequence). CDR3 length equals 12 residues.

The chain couples TRBV5-4 to TRBJ1-2, with D possibly matching TRBD1 (5 bases). This CDR3 has 14 amino acids. V was trimmed by 1 base and J by 0 bases, leaving 7 bases between them. Germline CDR1 is SGHNT and CDR2 is YYREEE (reference sequence). CDR3 region: CASSLTGANYGYTF. The DNA of the CDR3 is TGTGCCAGCAGCTTGACAGGAGCTAACTATGGCTACACCTTC. Variable domain in full (rest from reference TRBV5-4 and TRBJ1-2): ETGVTQSPTHLIKTRGQQVTLRCSSQSGHNTVSWYQQALGQGPQFIFQYYREEENGRGNFPPRFSGLQFPNYSSELNVNALELDDSALYLCASSLTGANYGYTFGSGTRLTVV.

The J gene is TRBJ2-4, the V gene TRBV7-3; the match to TRBD2 covers 7 bases. Trimming took 1 base from V and 5 from J; bases not matched to a gene: 5. CDR1 SGHTA and CDR2 FQGTGA come from the germline V gene. This CDR3 is built from 15 residues. The CDR3 sequence: CASSLMGLAENIQYF. The CDR3 DNA sequence: TGTGCCAGCAGCTTAATGGGCCTAGCGGAAAACATTCAGTACTTC.

V gene TRBV5-1 combines with J gene TRBJ2-7; D not certain. V was shortened by 3 bases and J by 4 bases, with 14 bases between the two germline ends. The germline V gene has CDR1 SGHRS and CDR2 YFSETQ. The CDR3 has 14 residues. For the CDR3, the DNA is TGCGCCAGCAGCTATAACCCACTTCGGTACGAGCAGTACTTC. Translation: CASSYNPLRYEQYF.